In its sample, the clone carrying this T cell receptor (beta chain) was seen many times. Its target is not known. The germline V gene has CDR1 SGHTA and CDR2 FQGNSA. The CDR3 contains 15 residues. V was clipped by 5 bases and J by 4 bases; unmatched bases: 7. The sample comes from a study of T cell repertoires in cytomegalovirus infection. Whole-study context: Matching HLA type, along with CMV infection, was indicated by public TCR beta signatures. Study-wide results and limits: Adding up the frequency of public TCR beta families identified people who carried CMV plus the relevant HLA.

One entry per CDR3 protein results from TCRdb running MiXCR on the reads. This repertoire shows around 310,000 distinct CDR3 sequences, about 29% found once; its top ten account for around 19%. The receptor comes from a human donor in good health (CMV status not recorded). Some clones in this sample may be carry-over from other donors' samples. The input for sequencing was cultured PBMCs, taken from culture after CMV antigen stimulation. The chain links TRBV7-2 to TRBJ1-5; 8 bases fit TRBD1. CDR3 protein: CASSQTRTGNQPQHF. CDR3 in DNA: TGTGCCAGCAGCCAAACTAGGACAGGGAATCAGCCCCAGCATTTT.